This T cell receptor (beta chain) comes out of a study of neoadjuvant anti-PD-1 for oral cavity cancer. Study-level background: Patients mostly received three to four biweekly nivolumab doses at 3 mg/kg before surgery. Patients without progression received a fourth nivolumab dose around day 43, then surgical resection on days 50-56.

The repertoire was sequenced with immunoSEQ multiplex PCR; TCRdb's copy has only in-frame clones and lacks some. The sample shows 1,300 to 1,500 clones, around 50% of them seen only once. The CDR3 totals 14 residues. The V end lost 2 bases, the J end lost 4 bases, and 9 bases lay between the germline ends. CDR1 LNHNV and CDR2 YYDKDF come from the germline V gene (reference sequence). The time point here: after neoadjuvant nivolumab, at surgical resection. Patients were newly diagnosed with stage II-IVA oral cavity squamous cell carcinoma without prior systemic or radiation treatment. The genes are TRBV15 and TRBJ1-3; unclear D gene. Sequences were derived from tumor tissue, sampled after nivolumab (anti-PD-1) treatment. The sequence came from a person aged 35-79 years with oral cavity squamous cell carcinoma. CDR3 loop: CATSRQQVGNTIYF. In nucleotides, the CDR3 is TGTGCCACCAGCAGACAGCAGGTCGGAAACACCATATATTTT.